These 5 T cell receptor beta chains were all obtained from the same sample, sequenced in a study of blood T cell repertoires in COVID-19. The data were produced by immunoSEQ multiplex PCR, yet TCRdb's version contains in-frame clones alone and is incomplete. There are some 230,000 clones in the sample; roughly 85% occur only once, and over 2.5% lies in the top ten. Sequencing was performed on peripheral blood. These receptors were collected from a man aged 50 or older who had recovered from COVID-19.

This clone was counted once. The chain employs TRBV6-6 and TRBJ2-1, with 8 positions matching TRBD2. The CDR3 totals 14 residues. V dropped 5 bases and J dropped 7; count of bases not matched to a gene: 7. Germline V gene data show CDR1 as MNHNY and CDR2 as SVGAGI (reference sequence). CDR3: CASSRPGLGNEQFF. The CDR3 DNA reads as TGTGCCAGCAGTCGCCCGGGACTAGGGAATGAGCAGTTCTTC.

This clone was counted once. The chain combines TRBV7-9 with TRBJ2-7, with 11 nucleotides matching TRBD1. Germline-derived CDR1 and CDR2 are SEHNR and FQNEAQ (reference sequence). This CDR3 has 14 residues. Trimming took 4 bases from V and 2 from J; bases not matched to a gene: 1. CDR3 nucleotides: TGTGCCAGCAGCTGGGGACAGGGGGCCTACGAGCAGTACTTC. Translated, it gives CASSWGQGAYEQYF.

The chain joins TRBV5-1 to TRBJ2-1, with 11 bases identical to TRBD2. CDR1 and CDR2 from the germline V gene are SGHRS and YFSETQ. V was clipped by 4 bases and J by 2 bases; unmatched bases: 8. CDR3 length: 17 residues. The CDR3 reads CASSQEGSGRAYNEQFF. Here the CDR3 DNA reads TGCGCCAGCAGCCAGGAAGGTAGCGGGAGGGCCTACAATGAGCAGTTCTTC.

The J gene is TRBJ2-5, the V gene TRBV18, with 11 bases aligning to TRBD1. Germline values: CDR1 KGHSH, CDR2 LQKENI. The trim removed 1 base at V and 5 bases at J, leaving 6 bases unmatched. This CDR3 region has 16 residues. The CDR3 loop is CASSPLSGTGGETQYF. The CDR3 DNA sequence: TGTGCCAGCTCACCACTCTCTGGGACAGGGGGGGAGACCCAGTACTTC.

The chain links TRBV6-5 to TRBJ1-5, with D possibly being TRBD1 (6 bases). CDR3 size: 15 residues. From germline, CDR1 is MNHEY and CDR2 SVGAGI. The ends were cut back, 5 bases at V and 5 bases at J, with 16 bases in the middle. Written as DNA, the CDR3 is TGTGCCAGCAGTAAGACAGGTTGGGTAGATCAGCCCCAGCATTTT. Protein sequence: CASSKTGWVDQPQHF.